These 32 T cell receptor beta chains originate from one sample sequenced in a study of OX40 agonist ivuxolimab in advanced cancers. Here immunoSEQ multiplex PCR was the method, and the copy in TCRdb shows in-frame clones only, minus some. The top ten clones hold roughly 16% of a sample with about 21,000 clones, around 87% of them seen once. Sequencing used CD4+ or CD8+ T cells sorted from blood, obtained in a trial of the OX40 agonist ivuxolimab. All receptors derive from an adult with an advanced solid tumor such as melanoma, head and neck, liver or kidney cancer.

This rearrangement joins TRBV6-5 to TRBJ1-1, with 7 bases matching TRBD1. This CDR3 spans 14 amino acids. Unmatched junction bases numbered 2, after V lost 4 bases and J lost 0 bases. The germline gives CDR1 MNHEY, CDR2 SVGAGI. This CDR3 is CASSLGQMNTEAFF. The CDR3 DNA follows: TGTGCCAGCAGTTTGGGACAGATGAACACTGAAGCTTTCTTT.

This clone has a single count. The chain employs TRBV6-5 and TRBJ2-7, with D unresolved. CDR1 and CDR2 (germline): MNHEY, SVGAGI. CDR3 length equals 11 residues. V gave up 2 bases and J gave up 7 bases, with 6 bases separating them. The CDR3 DNA sequence: TGTGCCAGCAGTTACGGAACAGAGCAGTACTTC. It is translated as CASSYGTEQYF.

The chain is built from TRBV5-1 and TRBJ1-4; D is ambiguous. Trimming removed 4 bases at V and 3 bases at J, with 10 bases between. Germline CDR1 reads SGHRS; CDR2 reads YFSETQ. The CDR3 covers 14 residues. The CDR3 is CASSPEGANEKLFF. CDR3 bases: TGCGCCAGCAGCCCCGAGGGAGCTAATGAAAAACTGTTTTTT.

The rearrangement joins TRBV6-5 to TRBJ2-1; D unclear. The V end was cut by 7 bases, the J end by 7 bases, with 17 bases between. The germline CDR1 and CDR2 sequences are MNHEY and SVGAGI. The CDR3 contains 14 residues. CDR3 protein: CASTLMGVRNEQFF. CDR3 DNA sequence: TGTGCCAGCACCTTGATGGGTGTTCGGAATGAGCAGTTCTTC.

The chain links TRBV7-9 to TRBJ1-5; 7 bases are a match to TRBD1. V lost 5 bases, J lost 4 bases, and 5 bases stayed unmatched. This CDR3 has 14 amino acids. Germline loops: CDR1 SEHNR, CDR2 FQNEAQ (reference sequence). The CDR3 sequence: CASSPGGGNQPQHF. The DNA of the CDR3 is TGTGCCAGCAGCCCAGGGGGGGGGAATCAGCCCCAGCATTTT.

The chain is built from TRBV30 and TRBJ1-5; unclear D gene. The length of the CDR3 is 15 residues. Germline values: CDR1 GTSNPN, CDR2 SVGIG (reference sequence). V lost 0 bases and J 1 base, leaving 10 bases between the germline ends. Here the CDR3 DNA reads TGTGCCTGGAGTGTACAATCGAGGAGCAATCAGCCCCAGCATTTT. Encoded protein: CAWSVQSRSNQPQHF.

This chain connects TRBV10-2 to TRBJ1-6; TRBD1 matches 7 bases. J gave up 8 bases and V 6 bases, and 10 bases lay outside the gene matches. Per the germline V gene, CDR1 is WSHSY and CDR2 is SAAADI. This CDR3 region has 15 residues. CDR3: CASRDMTGTDSPLHF. The DNA of the CDR3 is TGCGCCAGCAGGGACATGACAGGGACCGATTCACCCCTCCACTTT.

The chain links TRBV5-8 to TRBJ1-1; D is possibly TRBD1 (5 bases). The V and J ends lost 4 bases and 1 base respectively, with 8 bases between them. In germline, CDR1 is SGHTS, CDR2 YDEGEE. The CDR3 is 13 amino acids. Here the CDR3 reads CASSRRGNTEAFF. CDR3 sequence (DNA): TGTGCCAGCAGCAGGAGGGGGAACACTGAAGCTTTCTTT.

The rearrangement joins TRBV11-3 to TRBJ2-7; D unresolved. This CDR3 has 13 residues. V was cut by 5 bases and J by 4 bases, with 12 bases left in between. The germline CDR1 and CDR2 sequences are SGHNT and YENEEA. CDR3: CASSPNVGYEQYF. The CDR3 nucleotides are TGTGCCAGCAGCCCCAATGTGGGGTACGAGCAGTACTTC. The full variable domain, completed using reference TRBV11-3 and TRBJ2-7, is EAGVVQSPRYKIIEKKQPVAFWCNPISGHNTLYWYLQNLGQGPELLIRYENEEAVDDSQLPKDRFSAERLKGVDSTLKIQPAELGDSAVYLCASSPNVGYEQYFGPGTRLTVT.

This clone has just one count. The rearrangement links TRBV19 to TRBJ2-7; 9 bases fit TRBD2. The CDR3 sequence is 14 residues long. The trim removed 5 bases at V and 4 bases at J, leaving 6 bases unmatched. Germline V lookup: CDR1 LNHDA, CDR2 SQIVND (reference sequence). In nucleotides, the CDR3 is TGTGCCAGTAGTGTAGCGGGGGCCTCATACGAGCAGTACTTC. Amino acids: CASSVAGASYEQYF.

V usage is TRBV30 and J usage is TRBJ1-6; TRBD1 is a possible D gene (6 bases). Per germline, CDR1 GTSNPN and CDR2 SVGIG (reference sequence). CDR3 length equals 15 residues. Trimming took off 0 bases at V and 8 bases at J, with 14 bases between the two ends. The CDR3 loop reads CAWSVTAGAYSPLHF. DNA for the CDR3: TGTGCCTGGAGTGTAACGGCAGGGGCTTATTCACCCCTCCACTTT.

The chain is built from TRBV6-4 and TRBJ2-2, with 10 bases lining up with TRBD2. Germline-derived CDR1 and CDR2 are MRHNA and SNTAGT. Trimming cost V 2 bases and J 4 bases; bases outside gene matches: 1. The CDR3 is 15 residues long. For the CDR3, the DNA is TGTGCCAGCAGTGACAGCGGGGGGGCCACCGGGGAGCTGTTTTTT. Translation: CASSDSGGATGELFF.

The chain is built from TRBV2 and TRBJ2-6; D remains unclear. CDR3 length equals 13 residues. Between the trimmed V and J ends, which lost 9 bases and 0 bases, there was a span of 6 bases. CDR1 SNHLY and CDR2 FYNNEI come from the germline V gene. For the CDR3, the DNA is TGTGCCAGACAGATCTCTGGGGCCAACGTCCTGACTTTC. This codes for CARQISGANVLTF. Full variable domain (missing parts from reference TRBV2 and TRBJ2-6): EPEVTQTPSHQVTQMGQEVILRCVPISNHLYFYWYRQILGQKVEFLVSFYNNEISEKSEIFDDQFSVERPDGSNFTLKIRSTKLEDSAMYFCARQISGANVLTFGAGSRLTVL.

The chain's CDR3 is CATQLERGTDEKLFF. CDR3 coding DNA: TGTGCCACCCAACTCGAGAGGGGGACAGATGAAAAACTGTTTTTT. V and J are TRBV7-8 and TRBJ1-4, with 7 bases lining up with TRBD1. The V and J ends lost 10 bases and 6 bases, in that order; junction bases with no gene match: 14. The CDR3 sequence is 15 residues long. Germline V gives CDR1 SGHVS, CDR2 FQNEAQ. Full variable domain (rest looked up from reference TRBV7-8 and TRBJ1-4): GAGVSQSPRYKVAKRGQDVALRCDPISGHVSLFWYQQALGQGPEFLTYFQNEAQLDKSGLPSDRFFAERPEGSVSTLKIQRTQQEDSAVYLCATQLERGTDEKLFFGSGTQLSVL.

This chain connects TRBV5-6 to TRBJ2-7; 9 positions match TRBD1. The CDR3 covers 13 residues. Germline CDR1 reads SGHDT; CDR2 reads YYEEEE. V trimming: 4 bases; J trimming: 6 bases; junction bases outside the gene matches: 5. The CDR3 nucleotides are TGTGCCAGCAGCGACGGGACAGGGCTCGAGCAGTACTTC. Translation: CASSDGTGLEQYF.

This clone was seen more than once but under ten times. The chain is built from TRBV21-1 and TRBJ1-1; the table's D call, TRBD1, has no DNA check behind it. TRBV21-1 is listed as a pseudogene. The CDR3 extends over 14 amino acids. CDR3 in DNA: TGTGCCAGCAACCGACAGGGGGCGGGCACTGAAGCTTTCTTT. As protein: CASNRQGAGTEAFF.

The chain employs TRBV11-2 and TRBJ1-1; TRBD1 matches at 10 bases. Germline values: CDR1 SGHAT, CDR2 FQNNGV. With V trimmed by 4 bases and J by 6 bases, 5 bases remained unmatched. CDR3 length: 14 residues. The CDR3 DNA reads as TGTGCCAGCAGCTCCCGGGACAGGGGCCCTGAAGCTTTCTTT. Translated: CASSSRDRGPEAFF.

V gene TRBV19 combines with J gene TRBJ2-5; 9 nucleotides agree with TRBD1. The J call is uncertain, as TRBJ2-7 better fits the DNA end. The CDR3 is 14 amino acids. Germline CDR1 reads LNHDA; CDR2 reads SQIVND (reference sequence). The CDR3 here is CASSIGTGNYEQYF. CDR3 nucleotide sequence: TGTGCCAGTAGTATCGGGACAGGGAACTACGAGCAGTACTTC.

The chain recombines TRBV7-9 with TRBJ2-7, with D perhaps being TRBD1 or TRBD2 (5 bases each). Between the trimmed V and J ends, which lost 5 bases and 3 bases, there was a span of 8 bases. Germline loops: CDR1 SEHNR, CDR2 FQNEAQ (reference sequence). This CDR3 spans 12 amino acids. The CDR3, as DNA: TGTGCCAGCAGCGGGGGTGGCTACGAGCAGTACTTC. Translating it yields CASSGGGYEQYF.

V is TRBV6-5 and J is TRBJ1-1; tentative D call: TRBD1 (5 bases). This CDR3 has 16 residues. The V end was cut by 0 bases, the J end by 4 bases, with 15 bases between. Germline CDR1 reads MNHEY; CDR2 reads SVGAGI. CDR3 residues: CASSYSNSGDGTEAFF. The CDR3 bases are TGTGCCAGCAGTTACTCGAACTCGGGGGACGGCACTGAAGCTTTCTTT.

In this sample, this clone turned up once. The gene calls are TRBV27 and TRBJ2-1; TRBD2 is a possible D gene (5 bases). Germline loops: CDR1 MNHEY, CDR2 SMNVEV (reference sequence). This CDR3 region has 15 residues. Trimming took off 6 bases at V and 7 bases at J, with 19 bases between the two ends. The CDR3 loop reads CASSQRSGVLNEQFF. CDR3 bases: TGTGCCAGCAGCCAACGTTCCGGGGTACTAAATGAGCAGTTCTTC.

This clone was recorded only once. The J gene is TRBJ2-3, the V gene TRBV7-2; possibly TRBD1 for D (5 bases). With 5 bases removed from V and 2 bases from J, the gap between germline ends came to 23 bases. The CDR3 is 18 residues long. Looked up from germline, CDR1 is SGHTA and CDR2 is FQGNSA. The DNA for the CDR3 is TGTGCCAGCAGCCCCGATCGGCAGACAGCTTATAACACAGATACGCAGTATTTT. This codes for CASSPDRQTAYNTDTQYF.

J is TRBJ2-7 and V is TRBV9; the D call may be TRBD1 or TRBD2 (5 bases each). Germline V gives CDR1 SGDLS, CDR2 YYNGEE. This CDR3 comprises 15 residues. The ends were cut back, 0 bases at V and 3 bases at J, with 13 bases in the middle. CDR3 in DNA: TGTGCCAGCAGCGTAGTGGCAGGGAGAAACTACGAGCAGTACTTC. Its translation: CASSVVAGRNYEQYF.

This clone has a single count. V usage is TRBV7-2 and J usage is TRBJ1-2; D is ambiguous. The germline V gene encodes CDR1 SGHTA and CDR2 FQGNSA. The CDR3 runs to 14 residues. V was cut by 5 bases and J by 5 bases, with 15 bases left in between. For the CDR3, the DNA is TGTGCCAGCAGCGCGAATACCTTAGGGTATGGCTACACCTTC. This encodes CASSANTLGYGYTF.

This clone was seen a few times. V gene TRBV5-4 combines with J gene TRBJ1-4; D might be TRBD1 (5 bases). This CDR3 spans 15 amino acids. Germline V gene lookup returns CDR1 SGHNT and CDR2 YYREEE (reference sequence). The germline V and J ends were trimmed by 1 base and 3 bases, with 10 bases remaining between them. CDR3 region: CASSLKGLANEKLFF. The CDR3 region has the DNA TGTGCCAGCAGCTTGAAGGGGTTAGCTAATGAAAAACTGTTTTTT.

The CDR3 region is CASSPRARRGRRSQPQHF. The DNA of the CDR3 is TGCGCCAGCAGTCCCCGGGCCCGGAGGGGCCGGAGGTCTCAGCCCCAGCATTTT. The chain combines TRBV23-1 with TRBJ1-5; TRBD1 might be the D (5 bases). TRBV23-1 is an ORF, with its function uncertain. With 4 bases removed from V and 6 bases from J, the gap between germline ends came to 25 bases. The CDR3 is made up of 18 amino acids.

The gene calls are TRBV6-5 and TRBJ1-2, with a tentative D call TRBD1 (5 bases). V was shortened by 2 bases and J by 3 bases, with 10 bases between the two germline ends. Germline V gene data show CDR1 as MNHEY and CDR2 as SVGAGI. The CDR3 is made up of 14 amino acids. CDR3 region: CASSYTGDYYGYTF. CDR3 sequence (DNA): TGTGCCAGCAGTTACACTGGGGACTACTATGGCTACACCTTC.

Only one count was recorded for this clone. This chain links TRBV19 with TRBJ1-1; possible D gene TRBD1, 5 bases. This CDR3 has 14 residues. CDR1 is LNHDA and CDR2 is SQIVND in the germline V gene (reference sequence). Trimming removed 9 bases at V and 0 bases at J, with 14 bases between. CDR3 amino acids: CASLDRGMNTEAFF. The CDR3 coding sequence is TGTGCCAGCTTAGACAGAGGAATGAACACTGAAGCTTTCTTT.

This chain uses TRBV6-5 with TRBJ2-7; D is undetermined. Germline V gene data show CDR1 as MNHEY and CDR2 as SVGAGI. Trimming took 5 bases from V and 4 from J, leaving 15 bases between them. The CDR3 spans 14 residues. The CDR3 DNA reads as TGTGCCAGCAGTCCTGTAGCAAGCAGGTACGAGCAGTACTTC. This encodes CASSPVASRYEQYF.

In its sample, this clone was seen once. The rearrangement uses TRBV7-3 and TRBJ1-3; tentatively, D is TRBD1 (5 bases). V was cut by 2 bases and J by 2 bases, with 10 bases left in between. The germline CDR1 and CDR2 sequences are SGHTA and FQGTGA. The CDR3 totals 15 residues. The CDR3 sequence: CASSLDGTAGNTIYF. The CDR3 region has the DNA TGTGCCAGCAGCTTAGATGGGACGGCTGGAAACACCATATATTTT.

As for this clone: Distinct nucleotide sequences in the sample also encode this CDR3. The CDR3 is CASGFARGSYGYTF. As DNA, the CDR3 is TGTGCTAGTGGTTTCGCGAGGGGAAGCTATGGCTACACCTTC. The chain employs TRBV12-5 and TRBJ1-2; the D gene is possibly TRBD1 (5 bases). The CDR3 consists of 14 residues. Trimming removed 3 bases at V and 4 bases at J, with 12 bases between. Per the germline V gene, CDR1 is LGHNT and CDR2 is FRNRAP. Full variable domain (rest looked up from reference TRBV12-5 and TRBJ1-2): DARVTQTPRHKVTEMGQEVTMRCQPILGHNTVFWYRQTMMQGLELLAYFRNRAPLDDSGMPKDRFSAEMPDATLATLKIQPSEPRDSAVYFCASGFARGSYGYTFGSGTRLTVV.

The chain is built from TRBV7-2 and TRBJ2-3; the D gene could be TRBD1 or TRBD2 (6 bases each). This CDR3 region has 16 residues. V gave up 1 base and J gave up 2 bases, with 13 bases separating them. Germline CDR1 and CDR2: SGHTA and FQGNSA. The DNA for the CDR3 is TGTGCCAGCAGCTTAGAGTCGGGGGCATCCACAGATACGCAGTATTTT. This codes for CASSLESGASTDTQYF.